This T cell receptor beta chain was sequenced in a study of blood T cell repertoires in COVID-19. Original analysis: Quantification of nucleated cells was approximated via reference gene primer amplification. Assay: immunoSEQ multiplex PCR; the TCRdb copy retains only in-frame clones and omits some. That table furnishes V, J and clone size, whereas the DNA furnished D and trimming. Found here are roughly 200,000 clones, around 89% of them singletons; the top ten hold 1.5% to 2%. The J segment lost 7 bases and the V segment lost 5 bases, leaving 7 bases of the junction unmatched. The CDR3 sequence is 15 residues long. The germline CDR1 and CDR2 sequences are MDHEN and SYDVKM.

The chain combines TRBV28 with TRBJ1-4; 10 bases are a match to TRBD1. This TCR derives from a man between 65 and 79 years old with acute or convalescent COVID-19. Sequenced input: peripheral blood. The CDR3 DNA reads TGTGCCAGCAGTCCCCGGGACAGGGGTACTGAAAAACTGTTTTTT. Translating it yields CASSPRDRGTEKLFF.